Listed here are 5 T cell receptor beta chains from one sample, sequenced in a study of blood T cell repertoires in COVID-19. Sequenced by immunoSEQ multiplex PCR; TCRdb stores in-frame clones only, minus some. The sample includes 180,000 or so clones, about 85% of them seen just once. The specimen was peripheral blood. These receptors all stem from a woman of 80 years or more with acute or convalescent COVID-19.

The chain couples TRBV5-1 to TRBJ1-1; TRBD1 is a possible D gene (5 bases). V lost 4 bases and J lost 1, with 17 bases in between. CDR3 length: 16 residues. Germline V CDR1 and CDR2: SGHRS, YFSETQ. CDR3 loop: CASSPLSGLGNTEAFF. The CDR3 coding sequence is TGCGCCAGCAGCCCCCTTTCAGGGCTGGGGAACACTGAAGCTTTCTTT. Combining the CDR3 with reference TRBV5-1 and TRBJ1-1 gives the whole variable domain KAGVTQTPRYLIKTRGQQVTLSCSPISGHRSVSWYQQTPGQGLQFLFEYFSETQRNKGNFPGRFSGRQFSNSRSEMNVSTLELGDSALYLCASSPLSGLGNTEAFFGQGTRLTVV.

The gene calls are TRBV27 and TRBJ1-6, with 7 bases fitting TRBD1. Trimming at V came to 6 bases and at J to 10 bases, leaving 9 bases not matched to a gene. Germline V gives CDR1 MNHEY, CDR2 SMNVEV (reference sequence). This CDR3 comprises 14 residues. CDR3 residues: CASSPDRDISPLHF. The CDR3 DNA is TGTGCCAGCAGCCCCGACAGGGATATCTCACCCCTCCACTTT.

The gene calls are TRBV7-9 and TRBJ1-2, with D possibly matching TRBD1 (6 bases). V dropped 4 bases and J dropped 7 bases, with 13 bases sitting between them. The length of the CDR3 is 13 residues. The germline V gene encodes CDR1 SEHNR and CDR2 FQNEAQ (reference sequence). CDR3 nucleotides: TGTGCCAGCAGCTCCTTTGGGGGCGGTGGCTACACCTTC. Translation gives CASSSFGGGGYTF. Supplemented by reference TRBV7-9 and TRBJ1-2, the full variable domain reads DTGVSQNPRHKITKRGQNVTFRCDPISEHNRLYWYRQTLGQGPEFLTYFQNEAQLEKSRLLSDRFSAERPKGSFSTLEIQRTEQGDSAMYLCASSSFGGGGYTFGSGTRLTVV.

By share of the sample, this clone is medium-sized. J is TRBJ1-6 and V is TRBV21-1. TRBV21-1 is recorded as a pseudogene. This CDR3 is 12 amino acids long. The CDR3: CASTSENSPLHF. CDR3 sequence (DNA): TGTGCCAGCACCTCTGAGAATTCGCCCCTCCACTTT.

The chain has TRBV5-4 and TRBJ2-1; 10 positions agree with TRBD1. CDR1 is SGHNT and CDR2 is YYREEE in the germline V gene (reference sequence). The CDR3 is 16 amino acids. J lost 8 bases, V lost 0 bases, and 8 bases had no gene match. Here the CDR3 DNA reads TGTGCCAGCAGCTTGGGGCGACAGGGGGCAGGCCATGAGCAGTTCTTC. Encoded protein: CASSLGRQGAGHEQFF.